A selection of T cell receptor beta chains follows, all from one sample in a study of T cell responses to AZD1222 COVID-19 vaccine. Assay: immunoSEQ multiplex PCR; the TCRdb copy retains only in-frame clones and omits some. The sample shows around 130,000 clones, roughly 94% of them seen only once. Sequencing was performed on peripheral blood, taken on day 0 of AZD1222 vaccination. These receptors originate from an adult in good health. Both conserved end residues are part of each CDR3. The D gene is left open where the match is weak. The size field is filled for only some rows; it gives once, few, many or a size class.

CDR3nt	CDR3aa	abundance	v_gene	d_gene	j_gene
TGTGCCAGCAGCCCGAGGACTAACTCGGATGAGCAGTTCTTC	CASSPRTNSDEQFF	.	TRBV9	.	TRBJ2-1
TGTGCCAGCAGCTTGAGGGGATCTAGCGGGAGTAGGAGTGAGCAGTTCTTC	CASSLRGSSGSRSEQFF	.	TRBV5-6	TRBD2	TRBJ2-1
TGTGCCAGCAGTTACTCTGGGGAGAGGGCTAATGAAAAACTGTTTTTT	CASSYSGERANEKLFF	.	TRBV6-5	.	TRBJ1-4
TGTGCCAGCAGTGTGCGGGGCCAAAACAACTATGGCTACACCTTC	CASSVRGQNNYGYTF	.	TRBV2	.	TRBJ1-2
TGCGCCAGCAGCCTCACCTTTAAGAGGGCTGAAGCTTTCTTT	CASSLTFKRAEAFF	.	TRBV5-1	.	TRBJ1-1
TGTGCCAGCAGCTTACGCGGAAGGGTTGATGAGCAGTTCTTC	CASSLRGRVDEQFF	.	TRBV7-2	.	TRBJ2-1
TGTGCCAGCAGCCCAATTGGAGGTCAAAAAGCTTTCTTT	CASSPIGGQKAFF	.	TRBV5-8	.	TRBJ1-1
TGTGCCAGCAGGGATTTACAGGGAATGAGCAATCAGCCCCAGCATTTT	CASRDLQGMSNQPQHF	.	TRBV6-4	.	TRBJ1-5
TGTGCCAGCAGTTTCCGAACTAGCTCAAAAGAGACCCAGTACTTC	CASSFRTSSKETQYF	.	TRBV6-5	.	TRBJ2-5
TGTGCCAGCAGCCAAGGGCTACCTATCACCCCCTACGAGCAGTACTTC	CASSQGLPITPYEQYF	.	TRBV3-1/TRBV3-2	.	TRBJ2-7
TGTGCCAGTAGTATTACGGGACAACCTAATGAAAAACTGTTTTTT	CASSITGQPNEKLFF	.	TRBV19	.	TRBJ1-4
TGTGCCAGCAGTTTGACTAGCGGGAGGCCCGGCGAGCAGTACTTC	CASSLTSGRPGEQYF	.	TRBV27	TRBD2	TRBJ2-7
TGTGCCTGGAGTCGGGGACAAGGATACAATGAGCAGTTCTTC	CAWSRGQGYNEQFF	.	TRBV30	.	TRBJ2-1
TGTGCCAGCTCACCAGGGGCAGGCCGGGGGAGCAATCAGCCCCAGCATTTT	CASSPGAGRGSNQPQHF	.	TRBV18	.	TRBJ1-5
TGTGCCAGTAGGCCCTTGGAGGGGTTAGGAACGACTAATGAAAAACTGTTTTTT	CASRPLEGLGTTNEKLFF	.	TRBV19	.	TRBJ1-4
TGTGCCAGCAGCTTAAATCAGTATAATTCACCCCTCCACTTT	CASSLNQYNSPLHF	.	TRBV7-6	.	TRBJ1-6
TGTGCCAGCAGCCCCTCGGGGGGCTCCTACAATGAGCAGTTCTTC	CASSPSGGSYNEQFF	.	TRBV7-3	TRBD2	TRBJ2-1
TGTGCCAGCAGCCGGACTAACAGGGGATTGGGGTATGGCTACACCTTC	CASSRTNRGLGYGYTF	.	TRBV7-9	TRBD1	TRBJ1-2
TGTGCCAGCAGCTTAAGGGGCCCATGGGTCGGGGCTTTCTTT	CASSLRGPWVGAFF	.	TRBV7-2	.	TRBJ1-1
TGTGCCAGCAGCCGGACAGGTGGCCGTCAGCCCCAGCATTTT	CASSRTGGRQPQHF	.	TRBV3-1/TRBV3-2	TRBD1	TRBJ1-5
TGTGCCAGCAGCCAAGTTGCAACTAATGAAAAACTGTTTTTT	CASSQVATNEKLFF	.	TRBV4-2	.	TRBJ1-4
TGTGCCAGCAGTTACGACTTCTCGGGCCGTTACGAGCAGTACTTC	CASSYDFSGRYEQYF	.	TRBV6-5	.	TRBJ2-7
TGTGCCAGCAGCCCCGGGACGGGATACAATGAGCAGTTCTTC	CASSPGTGYNEQFF	.	TRBV11-3	.	TRBJ2-1
TGTGCCAGCAGCGAAGGCGGGACGGGGAACACTGAAGCTTTCTTT	CASSEGGTGNTEAFF	.	TRBV6-2/TRBV6-3	.	TRBJ1-1
TGTGCCAGCAGCCATCCGGGACTAGCGTATGAGCAGTTCTTC	CASSHPGLAYEQFF	.	TRBV9	TRBD2	TRBJ2-1
TGCGCCAGCAGCCAAGATAATCAGCCCCAGCATTTT	CASSQDNQPQHF	.	TRBV4-1	.	TRBJ1-5
TGTGCCAGCAGCTTTCTCCCCGTCAGGGTGAACACTGAAGCTTTCTTT	CASSFLPVRVNTEAFF	.	TRBV7-9	.	TRBJ1-1
TGTGCCAGTAGGCCCCGGGGAGGAGCCCAGCATTTT	CASRPRGGAQHF	.	TRBV6-5	.	TRBJ1-5
TGTGCCAGCAGCGCCGGGACAGCGAATTCACCCCTCCACTTT	CASSAGTANSPLHF	.	TRBV9	TRBD1	TRBJ1-6
TGCGCCAGCAGCTTGCTAGGGATTAACACTGAAGCTTTCTTT	CASSLLGINTEAFF	.	TRBV5-1	.	TRBJ1-1
TGTGCCAGCAGACCGAGCTACTCAACAGGGGACACTGAAGCTTTCTTT	CASRPSYSTGDTEAFF	.	TRBV28	TRBD1	TRBJ1-1
TGTGCCAGCAGCCCGGGGAGGGGAAATGGCTACACCTTC	CASSPGRGNGYTF	.	TRBV7-2	.	TRBJ1-2
TGTGCCAGCAGGGACAGGCCAGGGGTTGGTGAAGCTTTCTTT	CASRDRPGVGEAFF	.	TRBV6-6	TRBD1	TRBJ1-1
TGTGCCAGCAGTGCAGAGGGACAGGTTAATGAAAAACTGTTTTTT	CASSAEGQVNEKLFF	.	TRBV28	TRBD1	TRBJ1-4
TGTGCCAGCAGCGGGACTAGACACGAGCAGTACTTC	CASSGTRHEQYF	.	TRBV6-5	TRBD2	TRBJ2-7
TGTGCCAGCTCACCGATTGACACCGGGGAGCTGTTTTTT	CASSPIDTGELFF	.	TRBV18	.	TRBJ2-2
TGTGCCATCAAGTCTAGCGGGAGTTACGAGCAGTACTTC	CAIKSSGSYEQYF	.	TRBV10-3	TRBD2	TRBJ2-7
TGTGCCTGGAAGGACGGGAGCTCCTATAATTCACCCCTCCACTTT	CAWKDGSSYNSPLHF	.	TRBV30	.	TRBJ1-6
TGTGCCACCAGCAGAGATACCGGGGACGAGCAGTACTTC	CATSRDTGDEQYF	few	TRBV15	.	TRBJ2-7
TGCGCCAGCAGGTCAGGGGCGGCAGGAGATACGCAGTATTTT	CASRSGAAGDTQYF	.	TRBV4-1	.	TRBJ2-3
TGTGCCAGCAGCCACCCCCCCAATGAAAAACTGTTTTTT	CASSHPPNEKLFF	.	TRBV6-2/TRBV6-3	.	TRBJ1-4